This record covers a single TCR beta chain. Its specificity is not known. The same CDR3 can be traced to other DNA sequences in this sample. The timepoints at which blood was sampled were baseline, cycle 4 day 1, and cycle 7 day 1. Germline loops: CDR1 LNHDA, CDR2 SQIVND (reference sequence). This CDR3 contains 14 residues. Trimming at V came to 6 bases and at J to 3 bases, leaving 3 bases not matched to a gene. This record belongs to a study of OX40 agonist ivuxolimab in advanced cancers. Whole-study findings and limits: Expanded clones were, on average, more numerous among CD8+ T cells than CD4+. Antigens targeted by the expanded peripheral T cells were not determined.

This table comes from immunoSEQ multiplex PCR, and its TCRdb copy is limited to in-frame clones, with some not included. The top ten clones hold about 4% of a sample with around 90,000 clones, more than 75% of them seen once. J is TRBJ2-7 and V is TRBV19, with 12 bases matching TRBD2. The receptor was isolated from an adult with an advanced solid tumor such as melanoma, head and neck, liver or kidney cancer. This specimen consisted of CD4+ or CD8+ T cells sorted from blood, obtained in a trial of the OX40 agonist ivuxolimab. CDR3 amino acids: CASSRLAGDYEQYF. CDR3 nucleotide sequence: TGTGCCAGTAGCCGACTAGCGGGAGACTACGAGCAGTACTTC.